This record concerns one TCR beta chain sequence. Its cognate antigen has yet to be identified. Per-base quality was not reported, and no clone a single base away is much larger than it. The listed sequencing device is Illumina HiSeq 2500. Quantitative 5'-RACE with molecular barcodes was used to prepare TCR beta libraries. As for how the authors treated the data: Disease-linked TCR variants were identified with a new computational method built on a probabilistic model of VDJ rearrangement. TCRdb reworked the public reads: Q25 trimming with fastp, MiXCR clone assembly, productive beta chains retained. CDR3 protein duplicates are merged, each entry listing the most common genes and DNA. TCRdb, rather than the study authors, made the V and J calls. This sample is represented by 200,000 to 250,000 distinct CDR3 sequences; around 19% of them were singletons. The ten largest clones capture about 42% of the sample.

The data are from a study of CD8 T cells in ankylosing spondylitis (dated by TCRdb to 2015 to 2018). Background on the whole study: The study profiled T cell receptor beta repertoires in healthy donors and ankylosing spondylitis patients to find disease-linked TCR variants. Peripheral blood samples were taken, and synovial fluid was additionally collected from ankylosing spondylitis patients. The full study cohort comprised 20 to 25 ankylosing spondylitis patients and 85 to 120 healthy donors. Overall study results and their limits: In peripheral blood, the disease-linked clones were found at relatively low frequencies and had a CD8+ phenotype. Significant enrichment of the disease-linked clones was reported in matched synovial fluid samples from ankylosing spondylitis patients. Blood from ankylosing spondylitis patients appeared to be characterized by a TCR beta motif composed of under 10 highly homologous amino acid variants. Some TCR beta motif variants had previously been reported in synovial fluid and blood of reactive arthritis patients, which suggested common disease-initiation mechanisms.

The clonotype originates from a male donor with ankylosing spondylitis. The sequencing sample was made of blood, either unsorted or a sorted T cell fraction (not recorded which).

Read as DNA, the sequence is TGCGCCAGCACGGCAGGGGGGACTGAAGCTTTCTTT. Translated, it reads CASTAGGTEAFF. Recombination connected TRBV5-1 to TRBJ1-1; TRBD1 fits 7 bases in the junction. The CDR3 numbers 12 residues from cysteine through phenylalanine. Left in the record is the CDR3 DNA by itself, 36 bases read in frame from the first base. V is trimmed back by 6 bases and J by 5 bases, and the junction contains 4 bases that no gene match accounts for. From the germline V gene, CDR1 is SGHRS and CDR2 is YFSETQ.